The 10 T cell receptor beta chains below all came from one sample that was sequenced in a study of beta chain features in type 1 diabetes. Isolated RNA was reverse transcribed in full, so expressed TCRB transcripts were sequenced. Profiling relied on immunoSEQ multiplex PCR, and the TCRdb table lists in-frame clones only, not all of them. The data hold over 700,000 clones, with roughly 17% observed a single time. Sequencing input: naive CD4+ T cells from blood. The receptors originated from a woman aged 18-29 years in good health.

The rearrangement joins TRBV13 to TRBJ2-3; D may correspond to TRBD1 or TRBD2 (5 bases each). Per germline, CDR1 PRHDT and CDR2 FYEKMQ (reference sequence). There are 15 residues in the CDR3. V shed 2 bases and J shed 3 bases, with 12 bases lying between them. The CDR3 spells CASSLNREGTDTQYF. In DNA form, the CDR3 reads TGTGCCAGCAGCTTAAATAGAGAGGGGACAGATACGCAGTATTTT.

V gene TRBV4-1 combines with J gene TRBJ1-2, with 8 bases that match TRBD1. With V trimmed by 0 bases and J by 6 bases, 6 bases remained unmatched. CDR1 is MGHRA and CDR2 is YSYEKL in the germline V gene. CDR3 size: 15 residues. The CDR3 DNA is TGCGCCAGCAGCCAAGAAGGATACAGGGGGAATGGCTACACCTTC. The encoded protein is CASSQEGYRGNGYTF.

This clone was recorded a few times. The chain couples TRBV27 to TRBJ1-1, with a possible D match to TRBD1 (5 bases). V shed 2 bases and J shed 3 bases, with 16 bases lying between them. Germline assignment: CDR1 MNHEY and CDR2 SMNVEV (reference sequence). This CDR3 has 16 residues. For the CDR3, the DNA is TGTGCCAGCAGTTTAGTTTTTGGGGGTGGGGACACTGAAGCTTTCTTT. Its translation: CASSLVFGGGDTEAFF.

This clone was picked up a small number of times. This chain joins TRBV15 and TRBJ2-1; unclear D gene. The V and J ends lost 2 bases and 5 bases respectively, with 16 bases between them. Germline V gives CDR1 LNHNV, CDR2 YYDKDF (reference sequence). There are 16 residues in the CDR3. The CDR3 sequence is CATSRTLRDTHNEQFF. CDR3 in DNA: TGTGCCACCAGCAGAACCCTTAGAGACACCCACAATGAGCAGTTCTTC.

The J gene is TRBJ2-1, the V gene TRBV9, with 7 bases identical to TRBD1. V was clipped by 3 bases and J by 2 bases; unmatched bases: 8. In germline, CDR1 is SGDLS, CDR2 YYNGEE. This CDR3 has 16 residues. The CDR3 spells CASSAYDRDPYNEQFF. CDR3 coding DNA: TGTGCCAGCAGCGCCTACGACAGGGACCCCTACAATGAGCAGTTCTTC.

This chain uses TRBV25-1 with TRBJ2-5, with D unclear. CDR1 is MGHDK, CDR2 SYGVNS, per germline. With 1 base removed from V and 1 base from J, the gap between germline ends came to 7 bases. The CDR3 spans 14 residues. The CDR3 region is CASSEWSAQETQYF. The CDR3 bases are TGTGCCAGCAGTGAATGGTCAGCCCAAGAGACCCAGTACTTC.

The chain is built from TRBV6-1 and TRBJ1-4; unclear D gene. The CDR3 extends over 16 amino acids. With 4 bases removed from V and 11 bases from J, the gap between germline ends came to 23 bases. Germline CDR1 is MNHNS and CDR2 is SASEGT. The CDR3: CASSAAAALSTRKLFF. CDR3 nucleotides: TGTGCCAGCAGTGCCGCCGCGGCATTGAGTACGAGGAAACTGTTTTTT.

This chain uses TRBV18 with TRBJ2-7; D is possibly TRBD1 or TRBD2 (5 bases each). Trimming pared 3 bases from V and 2 bases from J, leaving 11 bases between. CDR1 KGHSH and CDR2 LQKENI come from the germline V gene. The CDR3 sequence is 14 residues long. The CDR3 nucleotides read TGTGCCAGCTCACCCGGAAAGGGACCCTACGAGCAGTACTTC. Translating gives CASSPGKGPYEQYF. Complete variable domain (other parts from reference TRBV18 and TRBJ2-7): NAGVMQNPRHLVRRRGQEARLRCSPMKGHSHVYWYRQLPEEGLKFMVYLQKENIIDESGMPKERFSAEFPKEGPSILRIQQVVRGDSAAYFCASSPGKGPYEQYFGPGTRLTVT.

This clone came up a few times. The chain links TRBV25-1 to TRBJ2-5; D call uncertain. The V end lost 0 bases, the J end lost 5 bases, and 10 bases lay between the germline ends. The length of the CDR3 is 14 residues. The germline V gene encodes CDR1 MGHDK and CDR2 SYGVNS. CDR3 in DNA: TGTGCCAGCAGTGAATATTCGGTATGGGAGACCCAGTACTTC. Protein: CASSEYSVWETQYF.

Worth noting for this clone: Other nucleotide sequences in the sample specify the same CDR3. The chain recombines TRBV18 with TRBJ1-2; 10 nucleotides align to TRBD1. CDR3 length: 14 residues. The ends lost 4 bases at V and 3 bases at J; junction bases unmatched: 2. Germline CDR1 reads KGHSH; CDR2 reads LQKENI. The CDR3 region is CASSLGTGDYGYTF. Written as DNA, the CDR3 is TGTGCCAGCTCACTGGGGACAGGGGACTATGGCTACACCTTC. Looking up the rest from reference TRBV18 and TRBJ1-2 gives the full variable domain: NAGVMQNPRHLVRRRGQEARLRCSPMKGHSHVYWYRQLPEEGLKFMVYLQKENIIDESGMPKERFSAEFPKEGPSILRIQQVVRGDSAAYFCASSLGTGDYGYTFGSGTRLTVV.